The clone carrying this TCR beta chain came up a few times. Its antigen is still unknown. TCRdb's copy holds only in-frame clones and misses some; the assay was immunoSEQ multiplex PCR. The table lists tens of thousands of clones, around 76% of them singletons. This entry comes from a study of CD4 T cells in relation to SARS-CoV-2 and coronaviruses. At the level of the study: Controls used an HIV-1 Nef peptide pool or no peptide.

The CDR3 is 16 amino acids. V was pared by 4 bases and J by 0 bases, with 7 bases of the junction left unmatched. Germline V CDR1 and CDR2: LNHDA, SQIVND (reference sequence). Study outcomes and limitations: In about 65% of donors, memory CD4+ clonotypes crossrecognized SARS-CoV-2 and at least one common cold coronavirus spike. This crossreactivity analysis covered spike protein alone, no other viral proteins.

Unexposed donor CD4+ T cells date from about 2011-2018, before the COVID-19 pandemic. After roughly 9 days of culture, CD4+ T cells were isolated. The genes are TRBV19 and TRBJ1-2; TRBD1 matches at 8 bases. Sequenced material: CD4+ T cells from PBMCs, cultured in vitro. The clonotype originates from a human donor in good health. The CDR3 sequence is CASSKPRQGPNYGYTF. The CDR3 DNA is TGTGCCAGTAGTAAGCCCCGACAGGGGCCTAACTATGGCTACACCTTC. Based on the CDR3 plus reference TRBV19 and TRBJ1-2, the full variable domain is DGGITQSPKYLFRKEGQNVTLSCEQNLNHDAMYWYRQDPGQGLRLIYYSQIVNDFQKGDIAEGYSVSREKKESFPLTVTSAQKNPTAFYLCASSKPRQGPNYGYTFGSGTRLTVV.